The rows below give T cell receptor beta chains drawn from one sample of a study of OX40 agonist ivuxolimab in advanced cancers. The table came from immunoSEQ multiplex PCR; TCRdb's copy has only in-frame clones and leaves some out. The table lists around 76,000 clones, 94% of them singletons. This sample comprised CD4+ or CD8+ T cells sorted from blood, obtained in a trial of the OX40 agonist ivuxolimab. The receptor set was obtained from an adult with an advanced solid tumor such as melanoma, head and neck, liver or kidney cancer. The CDR3 runs from the conserved cysteine through the conserved F or W. A D gene is named only where the DNA matches it firmly. Expanded clones are given a class, and other clones once, few, many or no size at all.

size,J,V,D,length,DNA,CDR3
once,TRBJ2-3,TRBV5-8,TRBD2,16,TGTGCCAGCAGCCCCCAGGGGGGACTAGCGGGAGTTACGCAGTATTTT,CASSPQGGLAGVTQYF
.,TRBJ2-5,TRBV4-3,.,16,TGCGCCAGCAGCCAAGAACACAGAGTACACGAAGAGACCCAGTACTTC,CASSQEHRVHEETQYF
.,TRBJ2-7,TRBV7-3,.,15,TGTGCCAGCAGCCCGAGACCTAAACCCACCTACGAGCAGTACTTC,CASSPRPKPTYEQYF
.,TRBJ1-1,TRBV15,TRBD1,15,TGTGCCACCGGAGAGGGGACAGGGGGTTACACTGAAGCTTTCTTT,CATGEGTGGYTEAFF
few,TRBJ1-5,TRBV19,.,15,TGTGCCAGTAACTGGGACACCCTCGGGAATCAGCCCCAGCATTTT,CASNWDTLGNQPQHF
.,TRBJ2-7,TRBV10-2,TRBD1,13,TGCGCCAGCTCCGGGACAGGGCCCTACGAGCAGTACTTC,CASSGTGPYEQYF
.,TRBJ1-2,TRBV19,.,14,TGTGCCACCCAGCTCGGGTCATGGAAGTATGGCTACACCTTC,CATQLGSWKYGYTF
.,TRBJ2-5,TRBV5-1,TRBD2,16,TGCGCCAGCAGCCGCCGACTAGCGGGGGCGCGGGAGACCCAGTACTTC,CASSRRLAGARETQYF
.,TRBJ1-5,TRBV11-2,TRBD1,15,TGTGCCAGCAGCCCACAGGGGGCTGGCAATCAGCCCCAGCATTTT,CASSPQGAGNQPQHF
.,TRBJ1-4,TRBV19,.,15,TGTGCCAGTTCTGGGTGGGAGCGACCTAATGAAAAACTGTTTTTT,CASSGWERPNEKLFF
.,TRBJ1-1,TRBV19,TRBD1,17,TGTGCCAGTAGTACCTGGGACAGGGGGCCGAGGCACACTGAAGCTTTCTTT,CASSTWDRGPRHTEAFF
.,TRBJ1-1,TRBV4-1,TRBD1,17,TGCGCCAGCAGCCCCCTTCCGGGACAGGGGATGAACACTGAAGCTTTCTTT,CASSPLPGQGMNTEAFF
.,TRBJ1-1,TRBV2,TRBD1,16,TGTGCCAGCAGTGAACAGGGGGCCAGTCGGGACACTGAAGCTTTCTTT,CASSEQGASRDTEAFF
.,TRBJ2-1,TRBV27,TRBD2,16,TGTGCCAGCAGTATTGGGGGGGGTTACTCCTACAATGAGCAGTTCTTC,CASSIGGGYSYNEQFF
.,TRBJ2-7,TRBV20-1,.,11,TGCAGTGCTAGTCGGGGGTACGAGCAGTACTTC,CSASRGYEQYF
.,TRBJ1-6,TRBV5-6,.,14,TGTGCCAGCAGCTTGGATCAGTATAATTCACCCCTCCACTTT,CASSLDQYNSPLHF
.,TRBJ2-5,TRBV4-1,.,15,TGCGCCAGCAGCCAACGTGGGGCGCCGGGGGAGACCCAGTACTTC,CASSQRGAPGETQYF
.,TRBJ1-2,TRBV19,.,13,TGTGCCAGTACCAAACAGGGCAACTATGGCTACACCTTC,CASTKQGNYGYTF
.,TRBJ1-3,TRBV27,.,17,TGTGCCAGCAGTCTAAGTCCCCCGAGGGACTCGGGAAACACCATATATTTT,CASSLSPPRDSGNTIYF
.,TRBJ2-1,TRBV9,TRBD2,14,TGTGCCAGCTCGCCCGGACTAGTAAGGGATGAGCAGTTCTTC,CASSPGLVRDEQFF
.,TRBJ2-1,TRBV11-2,.,12,TGTGCCAGCCGGCGGGGCAACAATGAGCAGTTCTTC,CASRRGNNEQFF
.,TRBJ1-6,TRBV10-3,.,14,TGTGCCATCGGGGCGCTCGGACCTAATTCACCCCTCCACTTT,CAIGALGPNSPLHF
once,TRBJ2-7,TRBV11-2,.,13,TGTGCCAGCAGCTTAGGGATTACCTACGAGCAGTACTTC,CASSLGITYEQYF
.,TRBJ1-2,TRBV19,TRBD1,18,TGTGCCAGTAGAGGATTAGCGACAACAGGGGATTTCGACTATGGCTACACCTTC,CASRGLATTGDFDYGYTF
.,TRBJ2-7,TRBV4-3,.,15,TGCGCCAGCAGCCAAGATAGTGGCAGCTCCTACGAGCAGTACTTC,CASSQDSGSSYEQYF
.,TRBJ2-1,TRBV27,.,15,TGTGCCAGCAGTTTATTCGGGGGCTCGATCAATGAGCAGTTCTTC,CASSLFGGSINEQFF
.,TRBJ1-1,TRBV4-1,.,16,TGCGCCAGCAGCCAACGCTCCGGGACGGGGAACACTGAAGCTTTCTTT,CASSQRSGTGNTEAFF